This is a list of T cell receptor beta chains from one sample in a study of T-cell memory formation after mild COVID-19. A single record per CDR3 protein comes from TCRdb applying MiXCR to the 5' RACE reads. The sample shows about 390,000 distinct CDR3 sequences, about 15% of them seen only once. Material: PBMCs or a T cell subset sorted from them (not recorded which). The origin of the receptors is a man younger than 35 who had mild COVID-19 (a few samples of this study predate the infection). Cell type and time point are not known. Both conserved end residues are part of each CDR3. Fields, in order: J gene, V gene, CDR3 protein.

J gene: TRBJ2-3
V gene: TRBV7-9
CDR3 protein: CASSDRGRIDTQYF

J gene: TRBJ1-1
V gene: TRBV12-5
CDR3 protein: CASGGRALNTEAFF

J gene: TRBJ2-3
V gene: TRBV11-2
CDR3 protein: CASSLEFGTDTQYF

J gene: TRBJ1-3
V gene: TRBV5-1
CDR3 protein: CASSFPPLGAAGNTIYF

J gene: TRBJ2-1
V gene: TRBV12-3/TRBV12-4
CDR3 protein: CASSWPSGAHNEQFF

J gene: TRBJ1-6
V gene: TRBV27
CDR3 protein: CASSLSGPRSWPSPLHF

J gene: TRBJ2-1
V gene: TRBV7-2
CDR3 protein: CASSIWVDNEQFF

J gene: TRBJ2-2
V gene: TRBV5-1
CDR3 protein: CASSYAPEAGELFF

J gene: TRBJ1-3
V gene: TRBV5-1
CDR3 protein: CASSPQGAVGNTIYF

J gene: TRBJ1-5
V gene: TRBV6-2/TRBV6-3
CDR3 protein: CASTSTGGRNQPQHF

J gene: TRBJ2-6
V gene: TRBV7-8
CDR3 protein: CASSLRTDYYSGANVLTF

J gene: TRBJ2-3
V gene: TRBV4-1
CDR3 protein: CASSQEGVPSTDTQYF

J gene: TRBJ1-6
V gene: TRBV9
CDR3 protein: CASASGGYNSPLHF

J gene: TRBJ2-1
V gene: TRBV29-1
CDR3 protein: CSVDRLTGLAQFF

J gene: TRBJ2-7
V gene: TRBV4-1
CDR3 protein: CASSQAGLGHEQYF

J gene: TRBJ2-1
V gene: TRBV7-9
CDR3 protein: CASMSTQGTYNEQFF

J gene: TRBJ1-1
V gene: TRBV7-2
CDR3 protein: CASSLYFSEAFF

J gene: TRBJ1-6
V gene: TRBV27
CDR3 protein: CASSLRLSGGSPLHF

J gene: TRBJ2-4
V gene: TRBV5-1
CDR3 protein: CASSVQPLAGIAKNIQYF

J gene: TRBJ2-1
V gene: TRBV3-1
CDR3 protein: CASSQVTTGDFTEQFF